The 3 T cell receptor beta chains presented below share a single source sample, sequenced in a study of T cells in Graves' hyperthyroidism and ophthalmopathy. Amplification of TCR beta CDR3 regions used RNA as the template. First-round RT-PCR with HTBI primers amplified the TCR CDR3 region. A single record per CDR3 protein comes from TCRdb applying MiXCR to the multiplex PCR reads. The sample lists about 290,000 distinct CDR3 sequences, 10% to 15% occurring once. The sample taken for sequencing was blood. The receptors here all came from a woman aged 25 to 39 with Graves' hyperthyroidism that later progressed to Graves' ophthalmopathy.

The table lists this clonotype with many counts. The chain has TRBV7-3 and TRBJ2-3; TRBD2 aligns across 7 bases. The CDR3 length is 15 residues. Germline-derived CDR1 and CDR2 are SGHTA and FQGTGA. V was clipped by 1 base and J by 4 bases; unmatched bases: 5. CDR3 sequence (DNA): TGTGCCAGCAGCTTAATGGGCGGGAGCTCAGATACGCAGTATTTT. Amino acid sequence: CASSLMGGSSDTQYF.

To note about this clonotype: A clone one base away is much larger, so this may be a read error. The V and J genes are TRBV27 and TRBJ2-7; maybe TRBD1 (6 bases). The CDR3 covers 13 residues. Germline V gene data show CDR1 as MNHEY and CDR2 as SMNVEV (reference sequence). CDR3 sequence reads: CGSSFGQSYEQYF. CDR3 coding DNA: TGTGGCAGCAGTTTCGGACAGTCCTACGAGCAGTACTTC.

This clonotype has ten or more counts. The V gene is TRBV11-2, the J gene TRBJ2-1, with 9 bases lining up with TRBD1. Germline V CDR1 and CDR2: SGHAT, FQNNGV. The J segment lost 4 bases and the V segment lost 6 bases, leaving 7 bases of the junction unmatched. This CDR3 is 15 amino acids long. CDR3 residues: CASRGQGIIYNEQFF. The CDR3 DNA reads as TGTGCCAGCAGGGGACAGGGAATAATTTACAATGAGCAGTTCTTC.